A single sample gave rise to the 4 T cell receptor beta chains below, sequenced in a study of T cell responses to AZD1222 COVID-19 vaccine. TCRdb's table, derived via immunoSEQ multiplex PCR, lists solely in-frame clones and lacks some. The sample shows under 200,000 clones, about 92% of them seen only once. This specimen was peripheral blood, taken on day 0 of AZD1222 vaccination. Receptors were obtained from an adult in good health.

The sample holds one count of this clone. The V gene is TRBV4-1, the J gene TRBJ2-3, with D unresolved. Germline V gene sequence: CDR1 MGHRA, CDR2 YSYEKL. The CDR3 contains 15 residues. V gave up 0 bases and J gave up 2 bases, with 9 bases separating them. As DNA, the CDR3 is TGCGCCAGCAGCCAAGATCGGCCTTACACAGATACGCAGTATTTT. Residues: CASSQDRPYTDTQYF.

V gene TRBV11-2 combines with J gene TRBJ1-2, with D possibly TRBD1 on 5 matching bases. Germline assignment: CDR1 SGHAT and CDR2 FQNNGV. Trimming pared 2 bases from V and 2 bases from J, leaving 9 bases between. The CDR3 runs 14 residues. CDR3 sequence: CASSLSGGNYGYTF. DNA of the CDR3: TGTGCCAGCAGCTTATCCGGGGGAAACTATGGCTACACCTTC.

The CDR3: CASSQRQGAVDEQFF. The CDR3 nucleotides read TGCGCCAGCAGCCAACGCCAGGGGGCTGTCGATGAGCAGTTCTTC. The J gene is TRBJ2-1, the V gene TRBV4-1, with TRBD1 matching 8 bases. The CDR3 consists of 15 residues. V lost 2 bases and J lost 8; bases outside the gene matches: 8. CDR1 and CDR2 (germline): MGHRA, YSYEKL.

V is TRBV3-1 (or the pseudogene TRBV3-2) and J is TRBJ2-7; weak D call: TRBD2 (6 bases). Trimming cost V 3 bases and J 11 bases, with 14 bases left between them. This CDR3 has 12 residues. Germline CDR1 reads LGHDT; CDR2 reads YNNKEL (reference sequence). CDR3 DNA: TGTGCCAGCAGCCAGTTTGACGGGGGAGAGTACTTC. It yields the protein CASSQFDGGEYF.